A selection of T cell receptor beta chains follows, all from one sample in a study of graft-versus-host responses after intestinal transplantation. Sequencing used immunoSEQ multiplex PCR; TCRdb keeps in-frame clones, though not all of them. The table has tens of thousands of clones, approximately 95% seen once; the top ten hold approximately 0.2%. The antigens for these receptors are not known. Material: unstimulated CD8+ T cells sorted from spleen or lymph node cells, obtained before transplant. The receptors here all came from a human donor who was the organ donor for an intestinal transplant. CDR3s include the opening cysteine and the closing phenylalanine or tryptophan. The order of the fields is J gene, clone size, D gene, V gene, CDR3 protein, CDR3 DNA. The D gene is left open where the match is weak. Expanded clones are given a class, and other clones once, few, many or no size at all.

j_gene: TRBJ2-3; abundance: -; d_gene: -; v_gene: TRBV14; CDR3aa: CASSQVYTDTQYF; CDR3nt: TGTGCCAGCAGCCAAGTCTACACAGATACGCAGTATTTT
j_gene: TRBJ2-2; abundance: -; d_gene: -; v_gene: TRBV28; CDR3aa: CASSFDRGALAGELFF; CDR3nt: TGTGCCAGCAGTTTTGACCGCGGGGCTCTCGCCGGGGAGCTGTTTTTT
j_gene: TRBJ2-7; abundance: -; d_gene: -; v_gene: TRBV4-1; CDR3aa: CASSLATPGLYEQYF; CDR3nt: TGCGCCAGCAGCCTAGCGACACCCGGGCTCTACGAGCAGTACTTC
j_gene: TRBJ1-1; abundance: -; d_gene: -; v_gene: TRBV27; CDR3aa: CASSSWNTEAFF; CDR3nt: TGTGCCAGCAGTTCTTGGAACACTGAAGCTTTCTTT
j_gene: TRBJ2-7; abundance: once; d_gene: -; v_gene: TRBV15; CDR3aa: CATSRDVLGSSYEQYF; CDR3nt: TGTGCCACCAGTAGAGATGTGCTGGGTAGCTCCTACGAGCAGTACTTC
j_gene: TRBJ1-6; abundance: -; d_gene: -; v_gene: TRBV27; CDR3aa: CASSLLEGVSGSQINSPLHF; CDR3nt: TGTGCCAGCAGTTTATTGGAGGGGGTATCGGGAAGCCAAATCAATTCACCCCTCCACTTT
j_gene: TRBJ2-1; abundance: -; d_gene: TRBD2; v_gene: TRBV5-4; CDR3aa: CASSLHWTSGGIFGEQFF; CDR3nt: TGTGCCAGCAGCTTACATTGGACTAGCGGGGGGATATTCGGTGAGCAGTTCTTC
j_gene: TRBJ2-7; abundance: once; d_gene: TRBD2; v_gene: TRBV28; CDR3aa: CASSTPTSGGSWYEQYF; CDR3nt: TGTGCCAGCAGTACACCGACTAGCGGGGGTTCTTGGTACGAGCAGTACTTC
j_gene: TRBJ1-1; abundance: -; d_gene: -; v_gene: TRBV27; CDR3aa: CASSLTARGEAFF; CDR3nt: TGTGCCAGCAGTTTAACTGCGAGGGGTGAAGCTTTCTTT
j_gene: TRBJ2-5; abundance: -; d_gene: TRBD2; v_gene: TRBV4-1; CDR3aa: CASSQTSGVDQETQYF; CDR3nt: TGCGCCAGCAGCCAAACTAGCGGGGTTGACCAAGAGACCCAGTACTTC